The 4 T cell receptor beta chains below were found in one sample sequenced in a study of CD8 T cells in ankylosing spondylitis (dated by TCRdb to 2015 to 2018). Receptors were amplified or captured by 5' RACE. The run used an Illumina HiSeq 2500. TCRdb reworked the public reads: Q25 trimming with fastp, MiXCR clone assembly, productive beta chains retained. For every CDR3 protein sequence, its rows merge into one entry that carries the most common genes and DNA. The sample yields 220,000 or so distinct CDR3 sequences; 10% to 13% were counted once. Roughly a fifth of the sample is held by the ten biggest clonotypes. Sample: blood, either unsorted or a sorted T cell fraction (not recorded which). The source is a male donor with ankylosing spondylitis or in good health (not recorded which).

This clonotype has at least ten counts. J is TRBJ2-3 and V is TRBV9, with unresolved D. V lost 0 bases and J 2 bases, leaving 10 bases between the germline ends. The CDR3 has 15 residues. Germline V lookup: CDR1 SGDLS, CDR2 YYNGEE. The CDR3 bases are TGTGCCAGCAGCGTAGGCGTAGACTTCACAGATACGCAGTATTTT. This gives the protein CASSVGVDFTDTQYF.

The chain is built from TRBV7-9 and TRBJ2-5; the match to TRBD1 covers 7 bases. V was pared by 4 bases and J by 2 bases, with 7 bases of the junction left unmatched. The CDR3 runs 15 residues. Germline V gives CDR1 SEHNR, CDR2 FQNEAQ (reference sequence). CDR3 loop: CASSSTPGGQETQYF. The CDR3 coding sequence is TGTGCCAGCAGCTCAACCCCAGGGGGACAAGAGACCCAGTACTTC.

This clonotype was recorded many times. The V call is TRBV5-1, the J call TRBJ2-1; tentative D call: TRBD2 (6 bases). Looked up from germline, CDR1 is SGHRS and CDR2 is YFSETQ. The CDR3 is 14 residues long. With 4 bases removed from V and 5 bases from J, the gap between germline ends came to 13 bases. The CDR3 sequence: CASSLDYPDNEQFF. The CDR3 region has the DNA TGCGCCAGCAGCCTGGACTACCCGGACAATGAGCAGTTCTTC. Drawing the rest from reference TRBV5-1 and TRBJ2-1, the complete variable domain is KAGVTQTPRYLIKTRGQQVTLSCSPISGHRSVSWYQQTPGQGLQFLFEYFSETQRNKGNFPGRFSGRQFSNSRSEMNVSTLELGDSALYLCASSLDYPDNEQFFGPGTRLTVL.

The chain links TRBV5-1 to TRBJ2-4; 8 bases agree with TRBD2. Trimming removed 2 bases from V and 2 bases from J; junction bases left unmatched: 6. CDR1 is SGHRS, CDR2 YFSETQ, per germline. The CDR3 length is 16 residues. The DNA for the CDR3 is TGCGCCAGCAGCTTCGGGGGGGAACTACCCAAAAACATTCAGTACTTC. Translated, it gives CASSFGGELPKNIQYF.